This note documents a single T cell receptor beta chain sequence. Sequenced by immunoSEQ multiplex PCR; TCRdb stores in-frame clones only, minus some. The repertoire consists of 25,000 to 35,000 clones, with around 91% occurring once and the leading ten covering around 1%. This specimen belongs to a study of T cells in localized non-small cell lung cancer. Per the germline V gene, CDR1 is MNHNS and CDR2 is SASEGT. The CDR3 consists of 15 residues. With 2 bases removed from V and 6 bases from J, the gap between germline ends came to 14 bases. The specimen comprised peripheral blood, sampled before any cancer treatment. The sequence was obtained from a woman aged 35-70 years with stage I lung adenocarcinoma. V is TRBV6-1 and J is TRBJ1-5; no firm D call. CDR3 sequence (DNA): TGTGCCAGCAGTGAACCCATCGCTGAAAGTCAGCCCCAGCATTTT. Translation: CASSEPIAESQPQHF.